This T cell receptor beta chain appears in the sequencing data of a study of molecular identifiers for immune sequencing clone quantification. This clonotype has at least ten counts. Its antigen is unidentified. Previously described methods and listed TCR primers were employed for the bulk TCR libraries. TCRdb processed the PCR reads anew with MiXCR; each CDR3 protein has one entry. The sample yields some 8,500 distinct CDR3 sequences, 13% to 15% seen once. Naive CD8 T cells were FACS-sorted by CD8+CD4-CCR7+CD45RA+ markers. V lost 0 bases to trimming and J lost 6 bases, with 8 bases between them. CDR1 MNHEY and CDR2 SVGEGT come from the germline V gene. The CDR3 extends over 13 amino acids. Study outcomes and limitations: Reports indicate spiked Jurkat TCR RNA from one cell could be found among roughly 950,000 naive cells. For effector cells, clones above 20 RNA copies held over 98% of molecules; for naive cells, under 1%.

The chain combines TRBV6-2 or TRBV6-3 with TRBJ1-2; D is possibly TRBD1 (6 bases). The receptor comes from a human donor in good health. Some libraries in this study had Jurkat cell RNA spiked in. The sample taken for sequencing was naive CD8+ T cells from blood, with Jurkat cell RNA spiked in. This sample's subset: FACS-sorted CD8+CD4-CCR7+CD45RA+ naive T cells. The CDR3 DNA sequence: TGTGCCAGCAGTTACTCGACAGGAGATGGCTACACCTTC. It specifies CASSYSTGDGYTF.